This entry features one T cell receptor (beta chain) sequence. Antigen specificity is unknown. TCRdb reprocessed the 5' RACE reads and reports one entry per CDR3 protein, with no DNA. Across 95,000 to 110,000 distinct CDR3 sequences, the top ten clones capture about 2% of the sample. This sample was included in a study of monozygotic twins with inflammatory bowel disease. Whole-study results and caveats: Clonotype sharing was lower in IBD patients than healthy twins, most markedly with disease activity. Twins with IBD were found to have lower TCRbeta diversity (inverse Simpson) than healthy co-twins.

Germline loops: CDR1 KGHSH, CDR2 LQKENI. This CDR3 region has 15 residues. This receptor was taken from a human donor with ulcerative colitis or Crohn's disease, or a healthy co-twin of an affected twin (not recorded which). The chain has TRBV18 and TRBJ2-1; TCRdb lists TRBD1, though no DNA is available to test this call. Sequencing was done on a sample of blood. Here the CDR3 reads CASSQGESSYNEQFF.